The rows below give T cell receptor beta chains drawn from one sample of a study of CD8 T cells in ankylosing spondylitis. TCRdb re-called the 5' RACE reads with MiXCR, one entry per CDR3 protein. The sample includes about 88,000 distinct CDR3 sequences, around 25% of them seen just once. The sample taken for sequencing was blood, either unsorted or a sorted T cell fraction (not recorded which). The source of these receptors is a male donor with ankylosing spondylitis or in good health (not recorded which). Each CDR3 is given with its conserved first and last residue. D genes are given only for firm matches. Expanded clones are given a class, and other clones once, few, many or no size at all.

V gene: TRBV20-1
J gene: TRBJ2-5
clone size: .
D gene: TRBD1
CDR3 length: 12
CDR3 protein: CSAGQGQETQYF
CDR3 DNA: TGCAGTGCGGGACAGGGGCAAGAGACCCAGTACTTC

V gene: TRBV7-2
J gene: TRBJ2-1
clone size: few
D gene: .
CDR3 length: 13
CDR3 protein: CASSPQTQGEQFF
CDR3 DNA: TGTGCCAGCAGCCCTCAAACGCAGGGTGAGCAGTTCTTC

V gene: TRBV7-9
J gene: TRBJ2-3
clone size: .
D gene: TRBD2
CDR3 length: 14
CDR3 protein: CASSTLAGADTQYF
CDR3 DNA: TGTGCCAGCAGCACCCTAGCGGGAGCAGATACGCAGTATTTT

V gene: TRBV5-1
J gene: TRBJ1-1
clone size: many
D gene: .
CDR3 length: 14
CDR3 protein: CASSLGQGTTEAFF
CDR3 DNA: TGCGCCAGCAGCTTGGGGCAGGGGACGACTGAAGCTTTCTTT

V gene: TRBV6-5
J gene: TRBJ2-2
clone size: .
D gene: .
CDR3 length: 15
CDR3 protein: CASSYIPSGAGELFF
CDR3 DNA: TGTGCCAGCAGTTATATTCCCTCGGGGGCCGGGGAGCTGTTTTTT

V gene: TRBV7-6
J gene: TRBJ1-4
clone size: few
D gene: .
CDR3 length: 15
CDR3 protein: CASSLVGAGIEKLFF
CDR3 DNA: TGTGCCAGCAGCTTAGTTGGCGCAGGGATCGAAAAACTGTTTTTT

V gene: TRBV7-9
J gene: TRBJ1-2
clone size: .
D gene: TRBD1
CDR3 length: 14
CDR3 protein: CASSLGTQGHGYTF
CDR3 DNA: TGTGCCAGCAGCTTAGGTACACAGGGGCATGGCTACACCTTC

V gene: TRBV10-3
J gene: TRBJ2-5
clone size: .
D gene: .
CDR3 length: 13
CDR3 protein: CAISEGLQEAQYF
CDR3 DNA: TGTGCCATCAGTGAGGGGCTCCAAGAGGCCCAGTACTTC

V gene: TRBV4-1
J gene: TRBJ2-7
clone size: .
D gene: TRBD2
CDR3 length: 18
CDR3 protein: CASSLVSGTSGRDYEQYF
CDR3 DNA: TGCGCCAGCAGCCTTGTTTCGGGGACTAGCGGGAGAGACTACGAGCAGTACTTC

V gene: TRBV12-3/TRBV12-4
J gene: TRBJ2-5
clone size: few
D gene: TRBD2
CDR3 length: 16
CDR3 protein: CASSPRTSGQQETQYF
CDR3 DNA: TGTGCCAGCAGCCCTAGGACTAGCGGCCAACAAGAGACCCAGTACTTC

V gene: TRBV27
J gene: TRBJ2-1
clone size: few
D gene: .
CDR3 length: 13
CDR3 protein: CASSSLGTPEQFF
CDR3 DNA: TGTGCCAGCAGTTCACTAGGGACTCCTGAGCAGTTCTTC

V gene: TRBV5-6
J gene: TRBJ1-2
clone size: .
D gene: TRBD1
CDR3 length: 13
CDR3 protein: CASSRGQGVTYTF
CDR3 DNA: TGTGCCAGCAGCCGCGGACAGGGTGTAACCTACACCTTC

V gene: TRBV3-1
J gene: TRBJ1-2
clone size: .
D gene: .
CDR3 length: 14
CDR3 protein: CASSQDHGLSGYTF
CDR3 DNA: TGTGCCAGCAGCCAAGATCACGGATTAAGCGGCTACACCTTC

V gene: TRBV20-1
J gene: TRBJ1-1
clone size: .
D gene: TRBD1
CDR3 length: 12
CDR3 protein: CSARTGDTEAFF
CDR3 DNA: TGCAGTGCTCGGACAGGGGACACTGAAGCTTTCTTT

V gene: TRBV20-1
J gene: TRBJ2-5
clone size: .
D gene: TRBD2
CDR3 length: 14
CDR3 protein: CSAGTSGSVETQYF
CDR3 DNA: TGCAGTGCTGGGACTAGCGGGAGTGTGGAGACCCAGTACTTC

V gene: TRBV3-1
J gene: TRBJ2-6
clone size: once
D gene: .
CDR3 length: 15
CDR3 protein: CASSVWQAGANVLTF
CDR3 DNA: TGTGCCAGCAGCGTATGGCAGGCTGGGGCCAACGTCCTGACTTTC

V gene: TRBV5-1
J gene: TRBJ2-2
clone size: few
D gene: .
CDR3 length: 13
CDR3 protein: CASTGERPGELFF
CDR3 DNA: TGCGCCAGCACAGGGGAGCGACCCGGGGAGCTGTTTTTT

V gene: TRBV27
J gene: TRBJ2-1
clone size: .
D gene: TRBD1
CDR3 length: 16
CDR3 protein: CASGYTGARGSNEQFF
CDR3 DNA: TGTGCCAGCGGCTACACAGGGGCTAGGGGGTCCAATGAGCAGTTCTTC

V gene: TRBV5-1
J gene: TRBJ1-2
clone size: .
D gene: .
CDR3 length: 13
CDR3 protein: CASSFDRGNGYTF
CDR3 DNA: TGCGCCAGCAGCTTTGACCGAGGAAATGGCTACACCTTC

V gene: TRBV7-2
J gene: TRBJ1-4
clone size: .
D gene: .
CDR3 length: 16
CDR3 protein: CASSLGVTRWGEKLFF
CDR3 DNA: TGTGCCAGCAGCTTAGGGGTAACCCGGTGGGGTGAAAAACTGTTTTTT

V gene: TRBV12-3/TRBV12-4
J gene: TRBJ2-2
clone size: .
D gene: .
CDR3 length: 15
CDR3 protein: CASSLADVPGGELFF
CDR3 DNA: TGTGCCAGCAGTTTAGCCGACGTACCGGGCGGGGAGCTGTTTTTT

V gene: TRBV5-1
J gene: TRBJ2-7
clone size: few
D gene: TRBD2
CDR3 length: 15
CDR3 protein: CASSVSGRARYEQYF
CDR3 DNA: TGCGCCAGCAGCGTTAGCGGGAGGGCACGTTACGAGCAGTACTTC